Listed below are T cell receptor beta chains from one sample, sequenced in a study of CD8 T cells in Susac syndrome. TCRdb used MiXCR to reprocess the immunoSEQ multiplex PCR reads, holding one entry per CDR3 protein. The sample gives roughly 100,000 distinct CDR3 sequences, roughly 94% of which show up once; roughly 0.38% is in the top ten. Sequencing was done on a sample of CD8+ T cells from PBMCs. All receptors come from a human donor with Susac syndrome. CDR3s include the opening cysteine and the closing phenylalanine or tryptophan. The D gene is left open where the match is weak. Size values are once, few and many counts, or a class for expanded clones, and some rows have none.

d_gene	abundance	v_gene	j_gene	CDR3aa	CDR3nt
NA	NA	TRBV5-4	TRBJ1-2	CASSSDRNFYGYTF	TGTGCCAGCAGCTCCGACAGGAACTTCTATGGCTACACCTTC
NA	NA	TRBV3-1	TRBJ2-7	CASSQVSQAHYEQYF	TGTGCCAGCAGCCAAGTCTCCCAGGCCCACTACGAGCAGTACTTC
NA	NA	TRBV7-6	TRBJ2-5	CASSLAHLATQYF	TGTGCCAGCAGCTTAGCACACCTAGCGACCCAGTACTTC
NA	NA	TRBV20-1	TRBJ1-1	CSASLGGSNTEAFF	TGCAGTGCTAGTCTGGGCGGAAGTAACACTGAAGCTTTCTTT
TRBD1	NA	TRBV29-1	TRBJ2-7	CSAAGTGSYEQYF	TGCAGCGCGGCCGGGACAGGGTCCTACGAGCAGTACTTC
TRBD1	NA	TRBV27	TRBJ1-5	CASSPAPGQLGNQPQHF	TGTGCCAGCAGTCCTGCGCCGGGACAGTTGGGCAATCAGCCCCAGCATTTT
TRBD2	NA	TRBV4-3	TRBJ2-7	CASSYGTSSQTYEQYF	TGCGCCAGCAGCTATGGGACTAGCAGCCAGACCTACGAGCAGTACTTC
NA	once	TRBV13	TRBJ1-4	CASSPYRANEKLFF	TGTGCCAGCAGCCCATACAGGGCTAATGAAAAACTGTTTTTT
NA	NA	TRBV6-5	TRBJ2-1	CASSYKRGHEQFF	TGTGCCAGCAGTTACAAGAGGGGCCATGAGCAGTTCTTC
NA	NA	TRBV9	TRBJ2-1	CASSVGEGEQFF	TGTGCCAGCAGCGTAGGGGAAGGTGAGCAGTTCTTC
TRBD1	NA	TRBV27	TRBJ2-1	CASSLLGTAYNEQFF	TGTGCCAGCAGTCTACTCGGGACAGCCTACAATGAGCAGTTCTTC
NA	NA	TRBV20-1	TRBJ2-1	CSARPRSYNEQFF	TGCAGTGCAAGGCCCCGCTCCTACAATGAGCAGTTCTTC
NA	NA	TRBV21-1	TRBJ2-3	CASSTQASTDTQYF	TGTGCCAGCAGCACGCAGGCGAGCACAGATACGCAGTATTTT
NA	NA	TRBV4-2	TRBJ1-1	CASNTQGNTEAFF	TGTGCCAGCAACACACAGGGGAACACTGAAGCTTTCTTT
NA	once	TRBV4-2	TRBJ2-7	CASSQPTSSSYEQYF	TGTGCCAGCAGCCAACCGACTAGTAGCTCCTACGAGCAGTACTTC
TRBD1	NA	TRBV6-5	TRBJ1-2	CASSDQGGGRGYTF	TGTGCCAGCAGTGATCAGGGGGGGGGCCGCGGCTACACCTTC
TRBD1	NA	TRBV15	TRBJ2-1	CATMTGGLHEQFF	TGTGCCACCATGACAGGGGGCTTGCATGAGCAGTTCTTC
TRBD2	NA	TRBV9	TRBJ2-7	CASSVVAGSYEQYF	TGTGCCAGCAGCGTCGTAGCGGGGTCCTACGAGCAGTACTTC
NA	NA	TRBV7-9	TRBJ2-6	CASIKTGSGANVLTF	TGTGCCAGCATCAAGACAGGCTCTGGGGCCAACGTCCTGACTTTC
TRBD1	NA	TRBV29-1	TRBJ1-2	CSVRGQGGGYTF	TGCAGCGTTCGGGGACAGGGTGGCGGCTACACCTTC
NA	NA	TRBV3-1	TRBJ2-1	CASSQVDVSSYNEQFF	TGTGCCAGCAGCCAAGTGGACGTCAGCTCCTACAATGAGCAGTTCTTC
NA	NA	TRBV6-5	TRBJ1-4	CASSPAGGNEKLFF	TGTGCCAGCAGCCCAGCTGGGGGTAACGAAAAACTGTTTTTT